Sequencing of this T cell receptor (beta chain) was carried out in a study of blood T cell repertoires in COVID-19. In the study overall: Samples representing acute and convalescent COVID-19 were sourced from the United States, Italy and Spain.

Authors' processing steps: Amplification of reference gene primers was used by the study to estimate nucleated cell counts. Some clones are missing from TCRdb's copy, which holds only in-frame ones; the method was immunoSEQ multiplex PCR. That table is the source of V, J and clone size, and D and trimming were worked out from the DNA. The sample lists roughly 100,000 clones, 80% to 90% occurring once. Sample: peripheral blood. This clonotype originated in a woman aged 25 to 39 with acute or convalescent COVID-19.

CDR3 bases: TGCGCCAGCAGTGACGGCGCAGGGGGCTCTGGAAACACCATATATTTT. Protein product: CASSDGAGGSGNTIYF. The J gene is TRBJ1-3, the V gene TRBV10-1; 7 bases map to TRBD1. Unmatched junction bases numbered 5, after V lost 3 bases and J lost 0 bases. The CDR3 spans 16 residues. Germline CDR1 and CDR2: WNHNN and SYGVQD (reference sequence).